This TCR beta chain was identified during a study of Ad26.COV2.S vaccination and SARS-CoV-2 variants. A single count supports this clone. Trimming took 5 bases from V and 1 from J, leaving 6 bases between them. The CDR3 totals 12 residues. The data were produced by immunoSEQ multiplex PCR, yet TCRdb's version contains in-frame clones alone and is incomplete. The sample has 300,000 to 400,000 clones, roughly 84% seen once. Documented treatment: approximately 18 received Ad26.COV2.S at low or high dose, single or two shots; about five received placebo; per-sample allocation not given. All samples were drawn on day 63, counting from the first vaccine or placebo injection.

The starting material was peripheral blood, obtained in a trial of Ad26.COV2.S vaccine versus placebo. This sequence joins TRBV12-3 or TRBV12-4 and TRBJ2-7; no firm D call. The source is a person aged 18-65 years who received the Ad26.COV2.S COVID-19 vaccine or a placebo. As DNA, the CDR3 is TGTGCCAGCAGTGATACATCCTACGAGCAGTACTTC. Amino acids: CASSDTSYEQYF.